The rows below give T cell receptor beta chains drawn from one sample of a study of CD8 T cells in ankylosing spondylitis. TCRdb reprocessed the 5' RACE reads via MiXCR and lists one record per CDR3 protein. The table lists more than 650,000 distinct CDR3 sequences, over 9.5% of them singletons. The sequenced material came from blood, either unsorted or a sorted T cell fraction (not recorded which). These receptors originate from a male donor with ankylosing spondylitis. Both conserved end residues are part of each CDR3. The D gene is left open where the match is weak.

>17|TRBD2|TRBV6-1|TRBJ2-1
CASSRRTSGGVHNEQFF
>15|.|TRBV18|TRBJ2-7
CASSRGPDISYEQYF
>13|.|TRBV4-3|TRBJ1-6
CASSQLWGSPLHF
>10|.|TRBV29-1|TRBJ1-2
CSVGGSGYTF
>12|TRBD1|TRBV29-1|TRBJ1-4
CSVRQGNEKLFF
>15|TRBD2|TRBV7-2|TRBJ2-1
CASSLGVAGGAEQFF
>16|TRBD2|TRBV18|TRBJ2-5
CASSRPDLAGVETQYF
>13|.|TRBV5-4|TRBJ1-1
CASSKTENTEAFF
>14|.|TRBV5-5|TRBJ1-2
CASSLGQGEYGYTF
>14|.|TRBV20-1|TRBJ1-5
CSARQGTLNQPQHF
>13|.|TRBV10-3|TRBJ1-2
CAISVGTYYGYTF
>17|TRBD2|TRBV2|TRBJ2-7
CASTGLNGLAGSYEQYF
>12|.|TRBV11-3|TRBJ2-1
CASSSRFGEQFF
>16|TRBD2|TRBV10-2|TRBJ2-1
CASSELTSGSPNEQFF
>12|TRBD1|TRBV6-7|TRBJ1-1
CARQGRDTEAFF
>13|.|TRBV5-1|TRBJ1-1
CASSLELDTEAFF
>14|TRBD1|TRBV20-1|TRBJ2-1
CSATRTGEYNEQFF
>15|TRBD1|TRBV5-1|TRBJ2-5
CASSLIGTAAETQYF
>13|TRBD1|TRBV24-1|TRBJ2-7
CATSDSHRGTQYF
>15|TRBD2|TRBV7-7|TRBJ2-1
CASVGGGRAKNEQLF
>12|.|TRBV28|TRBJ1-1
CASSPHNTEAFF
>16|.|TRBV15|TRBJ2-1
CATSRGSSLGVNEQFF
>15|TRBD1|TRBV7-9|TRBJ1-4
CASSSNRGRGEKLFF
>16|.|TRBV5-1|TRBJ2-3
CASSMRTGVNTDTQYF
>14|.|TRBV7-2|TRBJ2-7
CASSSWRDFYEQYF
>13|.|TRBV6-1|TRBJ1-4
CASSSRGNEKLFF
>13|TRBD2|TRBV29-1|TRBJ2-5
CSAYGSGRETQYF
>15|TRBD1|TRBV9|TRBJ2-4
CASRPAGTEENIQYF
>17|.|TRBV11-2|TRBJ2-2
CASSLDITSTYTGELFF
>15|.|TRBV20-1|TRBJ2-1
CSASGGVYSYNEQFF
>14|TRBD2|TRBV20-1|TRBJ2-1
CSATLAGDYNEQFF
>15|.|TRBV4-3|TRBJ2-3
CASSQGFRDTDTQYF
>13|TRBD2|TRBV2|TRBJ2-1
CASSYRGGGEQFF
>15|.|TRBV7-8|TRBJ1-5
CASSPGHHSNQPQHF
>13|.|TRBV6-6|TRBJ1-2
CASSGNSNYGYTF
>12|.|TRBV11-2|TRBJ2-5
CASRGGGATQYF
>15|.|TRBV5-4|TRBJ1-4
CASSAAGTTNEKLFF
>16|TRBD1|TRBV28|TRBJ1-2
CASSALGTGDTYGYTF
>17|TRBD2|TRBV4-3|TRBJ2-2
CASSHGTSGDLLGELFF
>13|TRBD1|TRBV20-1|TRBJ1-2
CSARTTGGYGYTF
>13|TRBD1|TRBV9|TRBJ2-7
CASNQGASYEQYF
>11|.|TRBV5-1|TRBJ2-1
CASSLELIQFF
>15|TRBD1|TRBV5-1|TRBJ2-7
CASSSRADRVNEQYF
>14|.|TRBV9|TRBJ1-1
CASSVSTVLTEAFF
>13|TRBD1|TRBV7-9|TRBJ1-2
CASSSRGLYGYTF
>12|.|TRBV12-3/TRBV12-4|TRBJ1-2
CASSLERNGYTF
>19|.|TRBV6-5|TRBJ2-1
CASSYPREKSGSLVNEQFF
>15|.|TRBV12-3/TRBV12-4|TRBJ1-5
CASRIGVLGNQPQHF
>13|.|TRBV20-1|TRBJ1-1
CSAVDPSNTEAFF
>15|.|TRBV2|TRBJ2-5
CASSDEAGYGETQYF
>14|.|TRBV5-1|TRBJ2-1
CASSPASGHNEQFF
>13|.|TRBV7-9|TRBJ2-1
CASSLQGGNEQFF
>13|.|TRBV6-5|TRBJ1-2
CASSYGQGAGYTF
>12|.|TRBV15|TRBJ1-1
CATSRGGTEAFF
>16|TRBD1|TRBV6-5|TRBJ2-7
CASSYSGTGSSYEQYF